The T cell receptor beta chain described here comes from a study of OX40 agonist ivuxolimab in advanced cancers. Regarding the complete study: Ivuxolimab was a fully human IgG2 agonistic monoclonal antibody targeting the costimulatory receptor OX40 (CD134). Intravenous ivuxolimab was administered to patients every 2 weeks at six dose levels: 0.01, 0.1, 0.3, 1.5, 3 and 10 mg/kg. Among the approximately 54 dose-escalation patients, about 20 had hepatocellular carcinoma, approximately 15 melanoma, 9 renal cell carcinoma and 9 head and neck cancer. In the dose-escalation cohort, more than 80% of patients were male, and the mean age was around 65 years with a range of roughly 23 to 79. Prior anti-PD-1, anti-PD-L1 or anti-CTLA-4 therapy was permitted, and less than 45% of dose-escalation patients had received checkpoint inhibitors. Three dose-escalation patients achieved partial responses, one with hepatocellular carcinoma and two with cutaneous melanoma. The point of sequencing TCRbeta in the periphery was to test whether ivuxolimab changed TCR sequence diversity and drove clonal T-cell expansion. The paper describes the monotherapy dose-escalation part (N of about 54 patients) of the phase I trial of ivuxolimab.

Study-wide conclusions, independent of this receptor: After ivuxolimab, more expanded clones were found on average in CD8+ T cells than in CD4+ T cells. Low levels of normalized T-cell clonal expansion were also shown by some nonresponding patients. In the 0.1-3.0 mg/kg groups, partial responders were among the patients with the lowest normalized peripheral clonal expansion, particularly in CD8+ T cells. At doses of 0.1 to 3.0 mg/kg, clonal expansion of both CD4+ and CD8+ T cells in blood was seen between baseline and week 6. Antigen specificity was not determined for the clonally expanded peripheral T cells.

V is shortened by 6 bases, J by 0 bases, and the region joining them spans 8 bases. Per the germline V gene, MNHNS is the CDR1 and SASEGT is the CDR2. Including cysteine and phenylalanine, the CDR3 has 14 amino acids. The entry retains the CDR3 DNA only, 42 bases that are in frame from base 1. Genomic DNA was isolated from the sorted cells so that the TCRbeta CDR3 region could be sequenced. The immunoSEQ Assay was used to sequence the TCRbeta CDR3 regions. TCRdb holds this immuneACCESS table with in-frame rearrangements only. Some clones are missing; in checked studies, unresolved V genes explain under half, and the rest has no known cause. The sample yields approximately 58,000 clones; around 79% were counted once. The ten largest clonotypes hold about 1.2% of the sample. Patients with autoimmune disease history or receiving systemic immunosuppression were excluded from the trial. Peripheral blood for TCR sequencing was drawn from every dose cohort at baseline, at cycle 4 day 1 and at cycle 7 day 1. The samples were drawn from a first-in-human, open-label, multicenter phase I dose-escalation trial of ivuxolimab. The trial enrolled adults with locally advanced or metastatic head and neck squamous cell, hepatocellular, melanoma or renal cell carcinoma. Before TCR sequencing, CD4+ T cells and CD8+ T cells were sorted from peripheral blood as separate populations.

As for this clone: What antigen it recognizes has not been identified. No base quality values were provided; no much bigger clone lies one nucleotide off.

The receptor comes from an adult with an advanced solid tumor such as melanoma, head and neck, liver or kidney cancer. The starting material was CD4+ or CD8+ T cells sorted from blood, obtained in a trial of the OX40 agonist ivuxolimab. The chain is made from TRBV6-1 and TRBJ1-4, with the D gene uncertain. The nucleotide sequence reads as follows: TGTGCCAGCAGGGCTATTCCAACTAATGAAAAACTGTTTTTT. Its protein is CASRAIPTNEKLFF.